The clone carrying this T cell receptor (beta chain) was picked up many times. The antigen is not known. The data were obtained in a study of CD8 T cells in ankylosing spondylitis. Using its own MiXCR run on the 5' RACE reads, TCRdb lists one record per CDR3 protein. The repertoire holds under 250,000 distinct CDR3 sequences, with over 7% as singletons. Findings of the study overall: Matched ankylosing spondylitis synovial fluid reportedly showed significant enrichment of disease-linked clones. Ankylosing spondylitis blood seemed to carry a telltale TCR beta motif made of eight highly homologous variants.

Trimming shortened V by 8 bases and J by 4 bases, and 15 bases separated the two germline ends. The CDR3 consists of 13 residues. Germline lookup yields CDR1 SNHLY and CDR2 FYNNEI. The source of this sequence is a female donor with ankylosing spondylitis or in good health (not recorded which). Material: blood, either unsorted or a sorted T cell fraction (not recorded which). This sequence joins TRBV2 and TRBJ2-7; no clear D gene. The CDR3 DNA reads TGTGCCAGCGGTCCGGGTCCTCTTTACGAGCAGTACTTC. Amino acids: CASGPGPLYEQYF.